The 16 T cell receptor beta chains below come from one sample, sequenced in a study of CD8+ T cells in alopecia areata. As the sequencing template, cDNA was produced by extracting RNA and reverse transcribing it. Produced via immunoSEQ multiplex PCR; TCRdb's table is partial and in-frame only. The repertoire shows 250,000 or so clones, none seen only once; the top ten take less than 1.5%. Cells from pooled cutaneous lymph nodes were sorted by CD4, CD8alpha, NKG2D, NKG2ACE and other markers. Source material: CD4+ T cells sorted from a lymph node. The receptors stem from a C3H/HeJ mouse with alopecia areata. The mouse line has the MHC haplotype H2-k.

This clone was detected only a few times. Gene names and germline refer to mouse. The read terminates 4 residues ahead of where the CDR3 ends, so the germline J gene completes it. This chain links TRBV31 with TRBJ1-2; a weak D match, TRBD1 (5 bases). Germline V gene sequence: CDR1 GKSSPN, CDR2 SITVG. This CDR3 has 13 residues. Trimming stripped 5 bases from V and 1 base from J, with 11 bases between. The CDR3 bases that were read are TGTGCCTGGGCAGGGATGATAAACTCC. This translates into CAWAGMINS. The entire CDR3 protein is CAWAGMINSDYTF.

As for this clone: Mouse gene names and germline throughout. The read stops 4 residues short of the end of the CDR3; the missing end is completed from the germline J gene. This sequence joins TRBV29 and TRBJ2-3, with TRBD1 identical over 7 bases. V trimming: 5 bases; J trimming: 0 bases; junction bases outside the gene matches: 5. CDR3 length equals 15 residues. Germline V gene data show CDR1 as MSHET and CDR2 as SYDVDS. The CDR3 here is CASSPRDRSAETLYF. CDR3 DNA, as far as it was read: TGTGCTAGCAGTCCCCGGGACAGAAGTGCAGAA.

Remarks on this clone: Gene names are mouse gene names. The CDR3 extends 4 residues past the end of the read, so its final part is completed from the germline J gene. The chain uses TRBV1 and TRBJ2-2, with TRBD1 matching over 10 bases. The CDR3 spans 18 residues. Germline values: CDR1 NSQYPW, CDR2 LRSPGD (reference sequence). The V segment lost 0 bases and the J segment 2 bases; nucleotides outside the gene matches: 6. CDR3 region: CTCSADPPGQGNTGQLYF. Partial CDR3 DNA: TGCACCTGCAGTGCAGATCCTCCGGGACAGGGGAACACCGGG.

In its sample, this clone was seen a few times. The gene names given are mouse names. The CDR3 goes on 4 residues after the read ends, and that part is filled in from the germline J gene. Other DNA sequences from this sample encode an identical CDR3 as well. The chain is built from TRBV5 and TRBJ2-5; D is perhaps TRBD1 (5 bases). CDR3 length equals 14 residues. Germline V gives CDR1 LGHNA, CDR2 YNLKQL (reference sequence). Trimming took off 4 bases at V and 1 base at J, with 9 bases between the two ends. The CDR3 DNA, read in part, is TGTGCCAGCAGCCCGCAGGGTGACCAAGAC. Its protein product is CASSPQGDQD. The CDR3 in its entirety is CASSPQGDQDTQYF.

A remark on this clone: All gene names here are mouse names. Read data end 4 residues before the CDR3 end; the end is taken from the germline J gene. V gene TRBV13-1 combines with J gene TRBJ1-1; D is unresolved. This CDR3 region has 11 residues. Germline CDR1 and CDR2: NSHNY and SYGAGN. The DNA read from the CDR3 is TGTGCCAGCAGTGATCAGGTA. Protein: CASSDQV. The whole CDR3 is CASSDQVEVFF.

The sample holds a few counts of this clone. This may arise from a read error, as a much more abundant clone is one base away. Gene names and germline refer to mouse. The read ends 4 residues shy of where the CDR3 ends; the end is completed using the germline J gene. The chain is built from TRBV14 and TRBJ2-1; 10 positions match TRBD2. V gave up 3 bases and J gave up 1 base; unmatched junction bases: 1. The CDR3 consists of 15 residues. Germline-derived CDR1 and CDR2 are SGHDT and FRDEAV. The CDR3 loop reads CASSYWGGNYAEQFF. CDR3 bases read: TGTGCCAGCAGTTACTGGGGGGGGAACTATGCT. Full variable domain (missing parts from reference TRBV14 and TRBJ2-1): EAGVTQSPRYAVLQEGQAVSFWCDPISGHDTLYWYQQPRDQGPQLLVYFRDEAVIDNSQLPSDRFSAVRPKGTNSTLKIQSAKQGDTATYLCASSYWGGNYAEQFFGPGTRLTVL.

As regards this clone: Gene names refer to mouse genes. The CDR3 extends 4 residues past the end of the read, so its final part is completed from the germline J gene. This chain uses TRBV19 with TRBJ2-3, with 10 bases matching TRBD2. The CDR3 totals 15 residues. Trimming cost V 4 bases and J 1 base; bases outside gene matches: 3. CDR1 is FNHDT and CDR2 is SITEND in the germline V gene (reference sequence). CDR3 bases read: TGTGCCAGCAGTCTGGGGGGGCCGGGTGCAGAA. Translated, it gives CASSLGGPGAE. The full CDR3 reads CASSLGGPGAETLYF. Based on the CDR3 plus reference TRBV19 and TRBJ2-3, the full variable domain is GGIITQTPKFLIGQEGQKLTLKCQQNFNHDTMYWYRQDSGKGLRLIYYSITENDLQKGDLSEGYDASREKKSSFSLTVTSAQKNEMAVFLCASSLGGPGAETLYFGSGTRLTVL.

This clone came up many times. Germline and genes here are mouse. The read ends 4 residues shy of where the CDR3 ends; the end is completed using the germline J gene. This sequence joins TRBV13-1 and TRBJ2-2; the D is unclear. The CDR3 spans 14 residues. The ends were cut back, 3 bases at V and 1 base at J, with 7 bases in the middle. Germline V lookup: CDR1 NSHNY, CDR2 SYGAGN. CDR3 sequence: CASSAYKNTGQLYF. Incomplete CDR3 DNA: TGTGCCAGCAGTGCATACAAAAACACCGGG.

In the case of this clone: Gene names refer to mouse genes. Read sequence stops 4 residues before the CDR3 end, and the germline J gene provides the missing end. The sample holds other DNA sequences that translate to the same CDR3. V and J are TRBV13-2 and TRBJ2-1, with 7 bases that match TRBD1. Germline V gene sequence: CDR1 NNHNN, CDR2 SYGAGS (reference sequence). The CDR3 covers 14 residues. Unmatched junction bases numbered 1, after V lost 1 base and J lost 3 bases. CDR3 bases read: TGTGCCAGCGGTGATCCAGGGGGCTATGCT. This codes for CASGDPGGYA. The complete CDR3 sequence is CASGDPGGYAEQFF.

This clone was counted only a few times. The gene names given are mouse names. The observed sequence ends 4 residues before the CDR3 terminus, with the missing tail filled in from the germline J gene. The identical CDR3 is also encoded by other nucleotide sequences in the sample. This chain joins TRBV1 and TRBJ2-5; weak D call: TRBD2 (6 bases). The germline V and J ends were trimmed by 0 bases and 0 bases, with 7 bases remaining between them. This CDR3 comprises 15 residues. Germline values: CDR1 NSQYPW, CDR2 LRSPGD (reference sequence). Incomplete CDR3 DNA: TGCACCTGCAGTGCAGATCTGGGGAACCAAGAC. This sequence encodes CTCSADLGNQD. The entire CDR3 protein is CTCSADLGNQDTQYF.

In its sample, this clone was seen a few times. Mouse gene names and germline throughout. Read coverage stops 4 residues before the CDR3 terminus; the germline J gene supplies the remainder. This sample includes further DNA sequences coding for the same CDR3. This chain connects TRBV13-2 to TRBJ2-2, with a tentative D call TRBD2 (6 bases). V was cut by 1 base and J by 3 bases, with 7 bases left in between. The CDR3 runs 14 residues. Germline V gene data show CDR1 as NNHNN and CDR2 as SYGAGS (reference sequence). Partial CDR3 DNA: TGTGCCAGCGGTGATCCTGGGGACACCGGG. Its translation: CASGDPGDTG. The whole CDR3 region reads CASGDPGDTGQLYF.

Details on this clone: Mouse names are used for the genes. CDR3 DNA (partial): TGTGCTAGCAGTAGTGGGGCTGGGGGGGGTTATGCT. It codes for CASSSGAGGGYA. The full-length CDR3 reads as CASSSGAGGGYAEQFF. J is TRBJ2-1 and V is TRBV17, with 9 positions matching TRBD2. The read comes to an end 4 residues before the CDR3 does, leaving the germline J gene to fill in the end. V was clipped by 3 bases and J by 4 bases; unmatched bases: 7. In germline, CDR1 is MNHDT, CDR2 YYDKIL. The CDR3 extends over 16 amino acids. The entire variable domain, with the rest obtained from reference TRBV17 and TRBJ2-1, is as follows: DTTVKQNPRYKLARVGKPVNLICSQTMNHDTMYWYQKKPNQAPKLLLFYYDKILNREADTFEKFQSSRPNNSFCSLYIGSAGLEYSAMYLCASSSGAGGGYAEQFFGPGTRLTVL.

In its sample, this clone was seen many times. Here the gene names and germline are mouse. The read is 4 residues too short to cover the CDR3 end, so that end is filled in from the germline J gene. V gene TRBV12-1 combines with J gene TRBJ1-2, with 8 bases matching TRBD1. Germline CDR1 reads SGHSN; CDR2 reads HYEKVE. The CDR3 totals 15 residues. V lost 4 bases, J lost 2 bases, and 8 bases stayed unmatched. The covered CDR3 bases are TGTGCCAGCTCCCGGTGGACAGGGATGAACTCC. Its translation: CASSRWTGMNS. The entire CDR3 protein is CASSRWTGMNSDYTF.

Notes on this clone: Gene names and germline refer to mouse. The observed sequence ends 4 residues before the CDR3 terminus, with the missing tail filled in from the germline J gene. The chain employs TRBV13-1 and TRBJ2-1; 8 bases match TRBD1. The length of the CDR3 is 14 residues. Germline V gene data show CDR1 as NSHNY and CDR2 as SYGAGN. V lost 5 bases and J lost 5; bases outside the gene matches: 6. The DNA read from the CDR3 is TGTGCCAGCAGGAGACAGGGGCTGGATGCT. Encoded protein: CASRRQGLDA. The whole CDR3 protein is CASRRQGLDAEQFF.

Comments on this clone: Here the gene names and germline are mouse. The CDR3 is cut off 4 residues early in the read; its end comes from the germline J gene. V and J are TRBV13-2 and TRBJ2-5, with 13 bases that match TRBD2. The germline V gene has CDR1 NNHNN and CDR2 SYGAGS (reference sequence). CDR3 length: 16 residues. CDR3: CASGDGLGGQRDTQYF. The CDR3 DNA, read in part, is TGTGCCAGCGGTGACGGACTGGGGGGGCAGCGAGAC.

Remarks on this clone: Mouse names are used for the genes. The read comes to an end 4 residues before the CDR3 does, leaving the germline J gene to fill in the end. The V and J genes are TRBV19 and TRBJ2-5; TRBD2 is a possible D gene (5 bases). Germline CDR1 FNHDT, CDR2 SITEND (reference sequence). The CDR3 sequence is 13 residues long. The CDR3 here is CASSILGADTQYF. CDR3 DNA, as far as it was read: TGTGCCAGCAGTATTCTGGGAGCGGAC.